The clone carrying this T cell receptor beta chain was recorded once. The authors carried out high-throughput sequencing of TCR beta. They applied it to CD8+ and CD4+ T cells obtained from blood. Controls were healthy donors (matched for age and sex). TEMRA cells underwent FACS enrichment and CD8+ and CD4+ T cells underwent negative isolation. About 0.45 to 1 ug RNA was reverse transcribed with random hexamers. A multiplex approach, immunoSEQ multiplex PCR, amplified TCR beta CDR3 across 54 Vbeta and 13 Jbeta. A single record per CDR3 protein comes from TCRdb applying MiXCR to the immunoSEQ multiplex PCR reads. The table records 160,000 or so distinct CDR3 sequences, roughly 93% of them present only once. The germline CDR1 and CDR2 sequences are LGHDT and YNNKEL (reference sequence). The junction had 3 bases not matched to a gene; V was cut back by 4 bases and J by 4 bases. This CDR3 is built from 13 residues.

These data belong to a study of CD8 T cells in Susac syndrome. The chain is built from TRBV3-1 and TRBJ1-2; 7 bases line up with TRBD1. The TCR sequence derives from a human donor in good health. Sequenced input: CD4+ T cells from PBMCs. The CDR3: CASSRQGTYGYTF. CDR3 nucleotides: TGTGCCAGCAGCCGACAGGGTACCTATGGCTACACCTTC.